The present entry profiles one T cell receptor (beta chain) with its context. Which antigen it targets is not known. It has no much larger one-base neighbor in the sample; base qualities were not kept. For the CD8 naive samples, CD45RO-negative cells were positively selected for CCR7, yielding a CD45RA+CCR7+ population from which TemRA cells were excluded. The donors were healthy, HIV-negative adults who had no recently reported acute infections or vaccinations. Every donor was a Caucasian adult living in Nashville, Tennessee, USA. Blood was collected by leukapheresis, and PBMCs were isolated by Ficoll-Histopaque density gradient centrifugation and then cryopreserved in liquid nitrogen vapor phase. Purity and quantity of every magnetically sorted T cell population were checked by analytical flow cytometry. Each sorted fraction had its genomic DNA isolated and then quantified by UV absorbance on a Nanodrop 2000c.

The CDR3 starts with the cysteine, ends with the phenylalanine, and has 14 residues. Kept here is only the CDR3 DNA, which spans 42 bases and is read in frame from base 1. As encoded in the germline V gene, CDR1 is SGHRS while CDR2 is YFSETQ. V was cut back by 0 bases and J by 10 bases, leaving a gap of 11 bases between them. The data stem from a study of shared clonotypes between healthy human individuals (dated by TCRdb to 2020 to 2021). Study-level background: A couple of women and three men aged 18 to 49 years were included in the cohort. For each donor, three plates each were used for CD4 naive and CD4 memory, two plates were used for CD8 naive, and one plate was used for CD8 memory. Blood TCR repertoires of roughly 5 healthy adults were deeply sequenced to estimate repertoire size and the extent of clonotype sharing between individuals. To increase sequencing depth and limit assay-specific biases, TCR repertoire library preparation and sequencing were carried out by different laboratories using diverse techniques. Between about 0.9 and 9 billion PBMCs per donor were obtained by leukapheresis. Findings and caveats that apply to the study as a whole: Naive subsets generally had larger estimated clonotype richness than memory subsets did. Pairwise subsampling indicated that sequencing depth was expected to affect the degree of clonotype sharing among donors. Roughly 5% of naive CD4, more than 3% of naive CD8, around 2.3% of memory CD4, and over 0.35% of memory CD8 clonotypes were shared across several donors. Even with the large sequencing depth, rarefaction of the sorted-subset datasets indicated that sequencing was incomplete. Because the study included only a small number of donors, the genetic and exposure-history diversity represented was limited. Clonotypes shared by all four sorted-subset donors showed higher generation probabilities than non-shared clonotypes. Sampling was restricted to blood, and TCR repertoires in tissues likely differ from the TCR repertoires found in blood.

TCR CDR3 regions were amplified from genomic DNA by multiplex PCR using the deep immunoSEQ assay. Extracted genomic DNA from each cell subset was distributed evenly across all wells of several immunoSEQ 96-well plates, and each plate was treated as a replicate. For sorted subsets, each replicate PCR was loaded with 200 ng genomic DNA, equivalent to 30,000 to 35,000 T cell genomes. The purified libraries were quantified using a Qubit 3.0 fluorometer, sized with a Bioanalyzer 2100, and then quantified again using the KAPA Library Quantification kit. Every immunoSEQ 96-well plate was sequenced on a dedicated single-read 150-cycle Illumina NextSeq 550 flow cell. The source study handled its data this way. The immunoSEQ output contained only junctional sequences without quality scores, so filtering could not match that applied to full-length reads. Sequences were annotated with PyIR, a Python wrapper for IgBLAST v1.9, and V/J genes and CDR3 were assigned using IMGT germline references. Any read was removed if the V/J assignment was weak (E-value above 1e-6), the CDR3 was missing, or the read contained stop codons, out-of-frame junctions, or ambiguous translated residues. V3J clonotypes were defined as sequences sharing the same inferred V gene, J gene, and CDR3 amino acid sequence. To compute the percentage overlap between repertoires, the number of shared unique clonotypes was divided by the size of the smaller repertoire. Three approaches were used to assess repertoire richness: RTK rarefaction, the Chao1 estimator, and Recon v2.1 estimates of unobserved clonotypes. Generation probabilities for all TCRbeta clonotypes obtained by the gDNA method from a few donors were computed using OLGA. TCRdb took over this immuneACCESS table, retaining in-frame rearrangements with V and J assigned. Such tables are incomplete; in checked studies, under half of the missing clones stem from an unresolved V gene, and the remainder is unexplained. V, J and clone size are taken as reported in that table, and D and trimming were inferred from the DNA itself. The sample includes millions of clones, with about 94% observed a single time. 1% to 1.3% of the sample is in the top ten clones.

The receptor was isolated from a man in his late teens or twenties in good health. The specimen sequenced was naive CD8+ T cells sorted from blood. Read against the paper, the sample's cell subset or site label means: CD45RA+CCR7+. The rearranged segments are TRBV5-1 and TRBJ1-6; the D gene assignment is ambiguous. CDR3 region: CASSLADPGSPLHF. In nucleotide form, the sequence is TGCGCCAGCAGCTTGGCCGATCCGGGGTCACCCCTCCACTTT. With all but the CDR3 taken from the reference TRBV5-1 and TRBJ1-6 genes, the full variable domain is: KAGVTQTPRYLIKTRGQQVTLSCSPISGHRSVSWYQQTPGQGLQFLFEYFSETQRNKGNFPGRFSGRQFSNSRSEMNVSTLELGDSALYLCASSLADPGSPLHFGNGTRLTVT.